The clone carrying this T cell receptor beta chain was detected only once. Assay used: immunoSEQ multiplex PCR; TCRdb lists only in-frame clones, some missing. The sample has some 50,000 clones; 80% to 90% are singletons. The sample originates from a study of blood T cell repertoires in COVID-19. Study-wide context: Acute and convalescent COVID-19 samples came from the United States, Italy and Spain.

V was pared by 6 bases and J by 6 bases, with 8 bases of the junction left unmatched. This CDR3 contains 15 residues. From germline, CDR1 is MGHRA and CDR2 YSYEKL. Source material: peripheral blood. This chain uses TRBV4-1 with TRBJ2-1, with 10 positions matching TRBD2. This TCR derives from a man aged 45 to 65 with acute or convalescent COVID-19. In DNA form, the CDR3 reads TGCGCCAGCAGAGGAGAGCGGGGGGGCTTCAATGAGCAGTTCTTC. Its translation is CASRGERGGFNEQFF.